These T cell receptor beta chains were read from a single sample in a study of patients and donors after allogeneic stem cell transplantation. TCRdb re-analysed the RT-PCR reads in MiXCR, keeping a single row per CDR3 protein. This sample has roughly 250,000 distinct CDR3 sequences, with around an eighth found just once. Sequencing was performed on blood, either unsorted or a sorted T cell fraction (not recorded which). Receptors originate from a human donor who was either an allogeneic HSCT recipient or a stem cell or donor lymphocyte infusion donor (not recorded which). It is not recorded whose cells these are; they may come from a transplant donor. Each CDR3 is given with its conserved first and last residue. Fields, in order: J gene, V gene, D gene, clone size, CDR3 DNA, CDR3 protein. The D gene is left open where the match is weak. The size of a clone is reported for some rows only, either as once, few or many, or as a class for expanded clones.

TRBJ2-3	TRBV7-2	TRBD2	many	TGTGCCAGCAGCTCCTCTAGCGGGGGGCCTTCCACAGATACGCAGTATTTT	CASSSSSGGPSTDTQYF
TRBJ1-5	TRBV21-1	NA	NA	TGTGCCAGCAGCCTCCCCGCGACGCCCCAGCATTTT	CASSLPATPQHF
TRBJ1-1	TRBV5-1	NA	few	TGCGCCAGCAGCTTGTCACGTCAGGGCGGCACTGAAGCTTTCTTT	CASSLSRQGGTEAFF
TRBJ2-1	TRBV6-1	TRBD2	NA	TGTGCCAGCAGTGATCGCGGGAGAGACGCCTACAATGAGCAGTTCTTC	CASSDRGRDAYNEQFF
TRBJ2-3	TRBV3-1	TRBD2	NA	TGTGCCAGCAGCCAGATAGCGGGAGGCACAGATACGCAGTATTTT	CASSQIAGGTDTQYF
TRBJ1-4	TRBV7-2	TRBD1	NA	TGTGCCAGCAGCCCAACTTTCGACAGGGAGAATGAAAAACTGTTTTTT	CASSPTFDRENEKLFF
TRBJ2-1	TRBV12-3/TRBV12-4	NA	few	TGTGCCAGCAGTAGGCTAGTGGTGAAAAGCAATGAGCAGTTCTTC	CASSRLVVKSNEQFF
TRBJ2-1	TRBV4-1	NA	NA	TGCGCCAGCAGCCGACCCGGCGGGGGCGACAATGAGCAGTTCTTC	CASSRPGGGDNEQFF
TRBJ2-7	TRBV7-8	NA	many	TGTGCCAGCAGCTTAGAGATCGAGTTCTCCTACGAGCAGTACTTC	CASSLEIEFSYEQYF
TRBJ2-2	TRBV7-6	TRBD1	NA	TGTGCCAGCAGCTTAGGGACAGGGGACACCGGGGAGCTGTTTTTT	CASSLGTGDTGELFF
TRBJ2-3	TRBV7-3	TRBD2	few	TGTGCCAGCAGCTTAACCCCCGGACTAGCGGGGGGGCCGGCATATACGCAGTATTTT	CASSLTPGLAGGPAYTQYF
TRBJ1-6	TRBV7-2	NA	NA	TGTGCCAGCAGCCTCGGAGGGGGAAGCCGAACTTCACCCCTCCACTTT	CASSLGGGSRTSPLHF
TRBJ1-1	TRBV12-3/TRBV12-4	NA	few	TGTGCCAGCAGTTTAATGTCGAACACTGAAGCTTTCTTT	CASSLMSNTEAFF
TRBJ2-5	TRBV11-2	TRBD2	NA	TGTGCCAGCAGCTTAGGTGCTAGCGGGGGGGCTAAAGAGACCCAGTACTTC	CASSLGASGGAKETQYF